This T cell receptor (beta chain) was recorded in a study of blood T cell repertoires in COVID-19. Study summary: Samples representing acute and convalescent COVID-19 were sourced from the United States, Italy and Spain. T cells, B-cell-depleted T cells, or PBMCs provided the cDNA or gDNA that served as material.

In the authors' workflow: Reference gene primer amplification gave nucleated cell count estimates. Assay used: immunoSEQ multiplex PCR; TCRdb lists only in-frame clones, some missing. V, J and clone size were drawn from that table, and D and trimming were deduced from the DNA. This table holds 250,000 or so clones, approximately 84% found once. In Cohort 3, a recovered donor had either two negative PCRs, clearance, or symptom resolution. The specimen sequenced was PBMCs or T cells enriched from blood (not recorded which). This receptor was taken from a man aged 35-49 years who had recovered from COVID-19.

The CDR3 DNA sequence: TGTGCCAGCAGCTATGGGGGGGCCTCCGGGGAGCTGTTTTTT. It codes for CASSYGGASGELFF. The gene calls are TRBV7-2 and TRBJ2-2, with a tentative D call TRBD2 (7 bases). Germline CDR1 and CDR2: SGHTA and FQGNSA. Between the trimmed V and J ends, which lost 4 bases and 6 bases, there was a span of 12 bases. This CDR3 has 14 residues.